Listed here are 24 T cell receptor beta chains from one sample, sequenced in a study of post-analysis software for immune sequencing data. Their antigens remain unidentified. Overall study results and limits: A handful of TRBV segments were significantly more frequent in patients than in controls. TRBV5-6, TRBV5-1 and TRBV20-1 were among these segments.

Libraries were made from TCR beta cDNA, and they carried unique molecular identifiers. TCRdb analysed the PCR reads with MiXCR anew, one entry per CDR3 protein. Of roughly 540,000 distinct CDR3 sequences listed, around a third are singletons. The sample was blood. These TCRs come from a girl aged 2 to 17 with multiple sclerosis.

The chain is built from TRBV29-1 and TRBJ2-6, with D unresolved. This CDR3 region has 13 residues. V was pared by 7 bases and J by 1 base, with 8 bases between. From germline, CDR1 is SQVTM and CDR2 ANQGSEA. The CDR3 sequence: CSAVLSGANVLTF. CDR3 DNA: TGCAGCGCTGTCCTGTCTGGGGCCAACGTCCTGACTTTC.

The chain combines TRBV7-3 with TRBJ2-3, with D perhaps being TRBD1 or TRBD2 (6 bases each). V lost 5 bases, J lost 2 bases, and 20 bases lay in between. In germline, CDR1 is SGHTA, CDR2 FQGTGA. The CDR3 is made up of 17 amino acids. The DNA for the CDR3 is TGTGCCAGCAGCCGCGGAGGGGGGACACCGATCACAGATACGCAGTATTTT. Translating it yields CASSRGGGTPITDTQYF.

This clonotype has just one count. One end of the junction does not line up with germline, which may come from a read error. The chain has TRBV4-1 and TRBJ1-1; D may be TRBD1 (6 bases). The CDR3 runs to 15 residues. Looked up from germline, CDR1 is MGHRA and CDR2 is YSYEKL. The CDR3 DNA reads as TGCACCAGCAGCCAAACAGGGACGGAGAACACTGAAGCTTTCTTT. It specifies CTSSQTGTENTEAFF.

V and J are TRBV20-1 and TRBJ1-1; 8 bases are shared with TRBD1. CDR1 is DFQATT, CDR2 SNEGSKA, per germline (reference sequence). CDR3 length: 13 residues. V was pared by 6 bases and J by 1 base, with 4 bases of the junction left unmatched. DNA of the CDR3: TGCAGTGCGCCGGACAGGGCGAACACTGAAGCTTTCTTT. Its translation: CSAPDRANTEAFF.

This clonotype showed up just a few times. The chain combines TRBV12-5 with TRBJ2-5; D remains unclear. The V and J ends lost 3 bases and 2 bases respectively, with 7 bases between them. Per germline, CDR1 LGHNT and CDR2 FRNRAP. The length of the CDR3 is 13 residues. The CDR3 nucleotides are TGTGCTAGTGGTTTTATAGGGCAAGAGACCCAGTACTTC. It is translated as CASGFIGQETQYF.

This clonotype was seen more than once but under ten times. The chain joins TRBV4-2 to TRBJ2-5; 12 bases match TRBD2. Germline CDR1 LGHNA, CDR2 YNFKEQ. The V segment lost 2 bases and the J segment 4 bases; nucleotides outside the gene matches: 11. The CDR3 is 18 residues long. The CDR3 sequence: CASSQRGLAGVRRETQYF. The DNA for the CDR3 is TGTGCCAGCAGCCAACGGGGACTAGCGGGTGTTAGGCGAGAGACCCAGTACTTC.

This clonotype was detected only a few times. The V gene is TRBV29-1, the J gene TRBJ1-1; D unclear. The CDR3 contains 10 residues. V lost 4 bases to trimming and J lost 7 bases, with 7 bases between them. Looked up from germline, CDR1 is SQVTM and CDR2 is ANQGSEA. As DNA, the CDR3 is TGCAGCGTTGTGAGGAATGAAGCTTTCTTT. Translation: CSVVRNEAFF.

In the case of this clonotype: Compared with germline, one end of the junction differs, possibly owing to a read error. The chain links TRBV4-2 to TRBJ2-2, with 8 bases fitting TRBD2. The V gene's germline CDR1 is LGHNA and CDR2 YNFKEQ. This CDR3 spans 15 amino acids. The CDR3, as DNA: TGTGCCAGCAGCCAAAGCGGGGGCGGCACCGGGGAACTGTTTTTT. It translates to CASSQSGGGTGELFF.

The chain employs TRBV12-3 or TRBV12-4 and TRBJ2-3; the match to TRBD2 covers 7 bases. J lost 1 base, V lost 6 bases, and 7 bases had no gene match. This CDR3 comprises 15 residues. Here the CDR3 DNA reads TGTGCCAGCAGACCTAGCGGACTACGCACAGATACGCAGTATTTT. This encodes CASRPSGLRTDTQYF.

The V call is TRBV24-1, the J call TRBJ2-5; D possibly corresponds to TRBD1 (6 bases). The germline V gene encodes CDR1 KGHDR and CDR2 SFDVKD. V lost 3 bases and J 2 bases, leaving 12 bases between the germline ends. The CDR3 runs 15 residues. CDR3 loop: CATSDPGEPQETQYF. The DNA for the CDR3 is TGTGCCACCAGTGATCCAGGGGAGCCACAAGAGACCCAGTACTTC.

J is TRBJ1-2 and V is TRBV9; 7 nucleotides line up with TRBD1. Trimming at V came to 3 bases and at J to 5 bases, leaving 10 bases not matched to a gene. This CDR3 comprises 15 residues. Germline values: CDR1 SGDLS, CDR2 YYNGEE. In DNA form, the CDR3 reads TGTGCCAGCAGCGGATACAGACAGGGCCTATATGGCTACACCTTC. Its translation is CASSGYRQGLYGYTF.

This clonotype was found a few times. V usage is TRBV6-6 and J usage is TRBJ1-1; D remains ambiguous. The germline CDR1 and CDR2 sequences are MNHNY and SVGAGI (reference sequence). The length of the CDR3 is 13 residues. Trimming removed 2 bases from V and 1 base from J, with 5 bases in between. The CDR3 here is CASSYVENTEAFF. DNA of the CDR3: TGTGCCAGCAGTTACGTAGAGAACACTGAAGCTTTCTTT.

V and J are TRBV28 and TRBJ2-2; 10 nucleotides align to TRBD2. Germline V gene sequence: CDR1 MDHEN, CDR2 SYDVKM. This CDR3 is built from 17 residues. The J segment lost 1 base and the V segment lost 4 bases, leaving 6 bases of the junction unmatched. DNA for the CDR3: TGTGCCAGCAGTTCGATAGCGGGGGGAAAGAACACCGGGGAGCTGTTTTTT. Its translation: CASSSIAGGKNTGELFF.

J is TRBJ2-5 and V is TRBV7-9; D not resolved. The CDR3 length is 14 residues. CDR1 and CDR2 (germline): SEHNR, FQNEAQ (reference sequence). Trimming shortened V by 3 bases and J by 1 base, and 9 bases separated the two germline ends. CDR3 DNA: TGTGCCAGCAGCTTTATACGGGCCCAAGAGACCCAGTACTTC. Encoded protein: CASSFIRAQETQYF. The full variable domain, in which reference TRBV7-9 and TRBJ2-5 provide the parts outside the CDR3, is DTGVSQNPRHKITKRGQNVTFRCDPISEHNRLYWYRQTLGQGPEFLTYFQNEAQLEKSRLLSDRFSAERPKGSFSTLEIQRTEQGDSAMYLCASSFIRAQETQYFGPGTRLLVL.

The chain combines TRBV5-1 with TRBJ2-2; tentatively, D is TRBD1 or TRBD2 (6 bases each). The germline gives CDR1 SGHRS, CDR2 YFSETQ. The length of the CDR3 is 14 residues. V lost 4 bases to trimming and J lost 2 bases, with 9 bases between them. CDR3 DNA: TGCGCCAGCAGCCGGGGGCCAAACACCGGGGAGCTGTTTTTT. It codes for CASSRGPNTGELFF.

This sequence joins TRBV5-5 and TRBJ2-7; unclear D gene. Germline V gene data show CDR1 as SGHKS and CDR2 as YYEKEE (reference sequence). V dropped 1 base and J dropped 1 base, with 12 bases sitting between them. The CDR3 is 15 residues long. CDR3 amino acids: CASSLRAAESYEQYF. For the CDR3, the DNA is TGTGCCAGCAGCTTGAGGGCGGCGGAGTCCTACGAGCAGTACTTC.

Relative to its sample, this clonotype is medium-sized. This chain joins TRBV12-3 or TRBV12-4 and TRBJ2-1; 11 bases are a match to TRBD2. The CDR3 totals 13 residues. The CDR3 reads CSSGGNSYNEQFF. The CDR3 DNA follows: TGTTCTAGCGGGGGGAACTCCTACAATGAGCAGTTCTTC.

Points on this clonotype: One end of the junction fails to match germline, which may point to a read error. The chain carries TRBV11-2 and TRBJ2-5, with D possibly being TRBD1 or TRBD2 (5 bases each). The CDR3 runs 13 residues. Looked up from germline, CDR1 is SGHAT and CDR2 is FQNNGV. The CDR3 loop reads CASSRGEKETRYF. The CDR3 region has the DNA TGTGCCAGCAGCCGGGGCGAAAAAGAGACCCGGTACTTC.

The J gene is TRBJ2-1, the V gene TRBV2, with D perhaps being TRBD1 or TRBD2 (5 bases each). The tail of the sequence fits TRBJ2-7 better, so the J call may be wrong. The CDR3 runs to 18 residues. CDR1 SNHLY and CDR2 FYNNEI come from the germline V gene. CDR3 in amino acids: CASSERTSWGYSYNEQYF. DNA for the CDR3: TGTGCCAGCAGTGAACGAACCTCGTGGGGGTACTCCTACAATGAGCAGTACTTC.

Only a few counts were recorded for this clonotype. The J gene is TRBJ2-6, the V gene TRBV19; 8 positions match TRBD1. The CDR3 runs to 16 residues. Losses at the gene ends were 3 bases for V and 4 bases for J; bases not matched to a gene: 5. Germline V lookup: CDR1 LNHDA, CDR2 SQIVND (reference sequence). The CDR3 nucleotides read TGTGCCAGTAGTATCCTCCAGGGGGCGGGGGCCAACGTCCTGACTTTC. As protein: CASSILQGAGANVLTF.

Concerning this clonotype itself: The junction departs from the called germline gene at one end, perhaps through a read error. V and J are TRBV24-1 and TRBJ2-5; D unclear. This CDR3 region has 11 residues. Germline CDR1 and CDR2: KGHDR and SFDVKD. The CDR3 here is CVTSESETQYF. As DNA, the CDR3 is TGTGTCACCAGTGAATCAGAGACCCAGTACTTC.

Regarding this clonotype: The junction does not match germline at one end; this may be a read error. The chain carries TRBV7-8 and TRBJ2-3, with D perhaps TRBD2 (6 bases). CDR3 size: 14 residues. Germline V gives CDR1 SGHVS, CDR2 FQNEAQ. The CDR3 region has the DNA TGTGCCGGCAGCTCCCGGGACTCCACAGATACGCAGTATTTT. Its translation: CAGSSRDSTDTQYF.

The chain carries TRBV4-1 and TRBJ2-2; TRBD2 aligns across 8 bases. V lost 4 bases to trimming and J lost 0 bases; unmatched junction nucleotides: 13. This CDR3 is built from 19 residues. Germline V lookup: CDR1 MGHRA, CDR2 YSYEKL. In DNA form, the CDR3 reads TGCGCCAGCAGCCCTTCCATTCCAGCGGGGGTAACGAACACCGGGGAGCTGTTTTTT. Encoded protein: CASSPSIPAGVTNTGELFF.

The CDR3 reads CASSYWGKAEAFF. CDR3 bases: TGTGCCAGCAGTTATTGGGGTAAGGCTGAAGCTTTCTTT. V gene TRBV12-3 or TRBV12-4 combines with J gene TRBJ1-1; D is unresolved. The CDR3 runs 13 residues. With 4 bases removed from V and 6 bases from J, the gap between germline ends came to 12 bases.